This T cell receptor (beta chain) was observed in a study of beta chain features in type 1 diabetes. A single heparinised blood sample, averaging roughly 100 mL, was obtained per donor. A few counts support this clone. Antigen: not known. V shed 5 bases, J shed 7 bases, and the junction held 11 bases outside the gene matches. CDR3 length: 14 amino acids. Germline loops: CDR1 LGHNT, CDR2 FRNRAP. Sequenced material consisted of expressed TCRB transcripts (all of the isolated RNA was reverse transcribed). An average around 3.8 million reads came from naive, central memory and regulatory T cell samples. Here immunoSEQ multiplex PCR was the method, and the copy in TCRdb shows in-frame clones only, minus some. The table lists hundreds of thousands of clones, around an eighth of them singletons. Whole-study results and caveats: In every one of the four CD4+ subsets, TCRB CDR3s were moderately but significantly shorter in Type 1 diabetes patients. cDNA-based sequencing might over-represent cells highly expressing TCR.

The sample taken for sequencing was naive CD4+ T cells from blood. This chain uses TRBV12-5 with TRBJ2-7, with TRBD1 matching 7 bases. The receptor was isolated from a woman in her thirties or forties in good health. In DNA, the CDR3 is TGTGCTAGTGGTCGCCCGGGACAGCCTGCTGAGCAGTACTTC. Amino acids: CASGRPGQPAEQYF.